This T cell receptor beta chain derives from a study of cytomegalovirus exposure and HLA in healthy donors. Notes on the study in general: Reports indicated that the classifier achieved high specificity and sensitivity in diagnosing cytomegalovirus status. A few of the chains that were CMV-associated were confirmed in vitro to be specific for CMV antigens. Most TCR sequences were rare, but some public TCRs occurred in many donors. Subsequent analysis showed first-cohort TCR clusters tending to co-occur in 120 validation repertoires.

This clone was observed a few times. Its matching antigen is unknown. This CDR3 is built from 14 residues. Germline V lookup: CDR1 GTSNPN, CDR2 SVGIG (reference sequence). Trimming at V came to 4 bases and at J to 5 bases, leaving 8 bases not matched to a gene. Sequencing was performed with immunoSEQ multiplex PCR; in TCRdb, only in-frame clones are kept and a portion is missing. The sample records 200,000 to 250,000 clones, over 70% being singletons. The source is a woman between 25 and 40 years old in good health and CMV-seropositive. The genes are TRBV30 and TRBJ2-5, with 9 bases lining up with TRBD2. Sequencing was carried out using PBMCs. CDR3 DNA sequence: TGTGCCTGGAATCCTAGCGGGGCCACGGAGACCCAGTACTTC. It codes for CAWNPSGATETQYF.